One TCR beta chain is described in this entry. The target of this receptor is not known. Base qualities are not recorded, but no much larger clone differs from it by a single base. These data come from a study of blood T cells in healthy people across ages (dated by TCRdb to the mid-2010s). At the level of the whole study: In model experiments, template switching captured about one uniquely barcoded TCR beta cDNA molecule for every two T cells. Age-related changes in TCR beta repertoire diversity were measured in the study by deep sequencing normalized with unique cDNA molecular identifiers. Two additional independent replicas of 1 million unique cDNA reads from the same blood draw were analyzed for two donors (one aged 18 to 30 and one aged 80 or older). To avoid experimental bias, donors of different ages were spread randomly across the sequencing lanes. Donors were grouped into four age groups: young (average approximately 16 years), middle-aged (39), aged (around 60) and long-lived (approximately 81). Points the paper makes about the study in general: Because donor CMV infection status was unknown, age-related changes in expanded clonotypes were potentially confounded. A strong correlation was found between observed TCR beta diversity and the percentage of naive T cells measured by flow cytometry. As age increased, observed TCR beta diversity per million T cells dropped in a roughly linear way, and a significant reduction was already evident by age around 41. Bulk unsorted PBMC profiling prevented conclusive comparison of naive and antigen-experienced compartments. Compared with the aged group, more naive CD4+ T cells, fewer expanded clones and increased TCR diversity were shown by the long-lived group, suggesting age selection. Estimates of total diversity from one million sequenced T cells were regarded as lower bounds and underestimates.

The germline V gene gives CDR1 as SGHDT and CDR2 as YYEEEE. From its cysteine to its phenylalanine, the CDR3 spans 13 amino acids. Here the CDR3 DNA is all that survives: 39 bases in frame from base 1. Libraries were prepared through 5' RACE. Instrument used: Illumina HiSeq 2500. A second PCR of about 6 to 11 cycles was run with a J-beta primer mix and a sample-barcoded 5' primer. A template-switch 5' adaptor carrying 12 random nucleotides introduced a unique molecular identifier onto each TCR beta cDNA molecule. At least 3 million CDR3-containing paired-end reads were obtained from each sample. First-strand cDNA was synthesized from all RNA with the Mint cDNA synthesis kit, primed by a TRBC-specific oligonucleotide. Following uracil-DNA glycosylase treatment, all cDNA underwent a first 18-cycle PCR with the universal primers M1SS and BC2_uni_R. The authors processed their data as follows. For normalization, 1 million high-quality reads were randomly selected from each sample, with every read carrying a distinct molecular identifier. Instead of being binned into consensus sequences, reads with shared molecular identifiers were discarded. CDR3 identification, clonotype clustering and error correction used MiTCR with a Q25 quality threshold and the strictest error-elimination algorithm. A nonparametric unseen species model using Euler transformation provided a lower-bound estimate of total TCR beta diversity. TCRdb reanalyzed the raw reads on its own, using fastp at Q25 for trimming and MiXCR for clone calling, and kept in-frame beta chains. Each entry merges the rows of one CDR3 protein and shows their most common DNA and genes. The V and J calls were determined by TCRdb, not by the authors. The sample records around 990,000 distinct CDR3 sequences, roughly two fifths of which are singletons. Approximately 14% of the sample lies in the top ten.

The donors were under 40 Caucasian individuals from Russia, aged roughly 6 to 100 years, who were systemically healthy. Each donor gave about 11 milliliters of peripheral blood, drawn into EDTA-treated Vacutainer tubes. PBMCs were isolated by Ficoll-Paque density-gradient centrifugation, with at least 6 million obtained per sample. Total RNA, at least 5 micrograms per sample, was extracted from PBMCs with Trizol reagent. For every donor, an aliquot of PBMCs went through flow cytometry to measure the percentages of naive CD45RAhigh/CD27high T cells. Input material: blood. The chain couples TRBV5-6 to TRBJ2-4, with the D gene call left open. Near its end, the DNA agrees better with TRBJ2-7, so the J call may be wrong. The receptor was derived from a man aged 18 to 35 in good health. In nucleotide form, the sequence is TGTGCCAGCAGCTCCGGGCCTTACTACGAGCAGTACTTC. Translated, this is CASSSGPYYEQYF.